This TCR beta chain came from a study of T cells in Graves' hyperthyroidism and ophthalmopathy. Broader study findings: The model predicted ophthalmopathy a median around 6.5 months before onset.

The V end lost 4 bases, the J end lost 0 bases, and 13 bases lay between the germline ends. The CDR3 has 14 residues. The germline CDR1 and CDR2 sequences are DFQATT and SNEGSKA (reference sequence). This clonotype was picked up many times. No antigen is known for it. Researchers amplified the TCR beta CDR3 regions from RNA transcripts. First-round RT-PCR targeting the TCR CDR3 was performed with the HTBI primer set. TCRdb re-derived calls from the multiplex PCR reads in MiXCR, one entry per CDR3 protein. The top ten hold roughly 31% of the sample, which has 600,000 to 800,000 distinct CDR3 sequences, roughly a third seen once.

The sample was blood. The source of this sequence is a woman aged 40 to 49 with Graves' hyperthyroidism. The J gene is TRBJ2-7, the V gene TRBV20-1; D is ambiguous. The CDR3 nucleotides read TGCAGTGCTATTCCCCACAGAAGCTCCTACGAGCAGTACTTC. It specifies CSAIPHRSSYEQYF.